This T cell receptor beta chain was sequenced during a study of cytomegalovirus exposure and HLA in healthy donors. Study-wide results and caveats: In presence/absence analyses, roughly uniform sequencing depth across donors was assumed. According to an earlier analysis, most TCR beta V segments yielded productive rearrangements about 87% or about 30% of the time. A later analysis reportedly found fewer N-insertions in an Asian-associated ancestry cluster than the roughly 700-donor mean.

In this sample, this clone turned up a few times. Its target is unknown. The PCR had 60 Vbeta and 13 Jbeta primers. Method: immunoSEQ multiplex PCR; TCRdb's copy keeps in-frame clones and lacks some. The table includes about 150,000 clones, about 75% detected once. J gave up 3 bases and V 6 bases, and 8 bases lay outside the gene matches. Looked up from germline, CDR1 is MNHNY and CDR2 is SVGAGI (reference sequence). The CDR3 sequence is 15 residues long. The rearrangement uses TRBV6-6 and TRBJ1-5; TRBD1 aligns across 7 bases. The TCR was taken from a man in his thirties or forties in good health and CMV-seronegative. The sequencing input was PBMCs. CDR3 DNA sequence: TGTGCCAGCAGATCCTGGACAGGTAACAATCAGCCCCAGCATTTT. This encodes CASRSWTGNNQPQHF.